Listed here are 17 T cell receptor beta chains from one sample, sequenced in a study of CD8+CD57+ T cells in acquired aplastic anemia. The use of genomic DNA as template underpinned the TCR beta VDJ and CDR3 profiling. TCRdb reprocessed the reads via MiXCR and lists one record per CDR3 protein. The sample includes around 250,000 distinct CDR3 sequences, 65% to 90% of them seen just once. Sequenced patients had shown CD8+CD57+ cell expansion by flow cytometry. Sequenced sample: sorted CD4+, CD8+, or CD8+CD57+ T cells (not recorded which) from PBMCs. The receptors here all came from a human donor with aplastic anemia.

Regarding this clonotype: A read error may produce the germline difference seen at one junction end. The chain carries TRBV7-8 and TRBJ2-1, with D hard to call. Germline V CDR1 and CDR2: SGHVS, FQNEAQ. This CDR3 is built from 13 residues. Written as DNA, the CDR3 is TGTGCCAGCAGCTTATCATCCAATACTGAAAAACTGTTT. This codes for CASSLSSNTEKLF.

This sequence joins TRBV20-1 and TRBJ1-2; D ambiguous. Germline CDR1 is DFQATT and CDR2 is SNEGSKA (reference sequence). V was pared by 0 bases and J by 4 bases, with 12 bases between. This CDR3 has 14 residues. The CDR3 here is CSARESSGSYGYTF. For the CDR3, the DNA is TGCAGTGCTAGAGAATCATCTGGGAGCTATGGCTACACCTTC.

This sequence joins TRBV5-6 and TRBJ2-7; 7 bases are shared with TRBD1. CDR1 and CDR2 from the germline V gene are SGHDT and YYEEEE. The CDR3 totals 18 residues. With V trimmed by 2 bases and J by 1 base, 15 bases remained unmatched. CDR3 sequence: CASSLEGDGTALSYEQYV. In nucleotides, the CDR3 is TGTGCCAGCAGCTTAGAGGGAGACGGGACAGCCCTTTCCTACGAGCAGTACGTC.

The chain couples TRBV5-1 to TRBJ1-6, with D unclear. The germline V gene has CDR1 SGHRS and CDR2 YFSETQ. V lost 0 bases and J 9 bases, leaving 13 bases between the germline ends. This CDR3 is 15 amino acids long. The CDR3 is CASSLAIANSSPLHF. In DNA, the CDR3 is TGCGCCAGCAGCTTGGCCATAGCGAATTCTTCACCCCTCCACTTT. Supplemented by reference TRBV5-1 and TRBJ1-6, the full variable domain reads KAGVTQTPRYLIKTRGQQVTLSCSPISGHRSVSWYQQTPGQGLQFLFEYFSETQRNKGNFPGRFSGRQFSNSRSEMNVSTLELGDSALYLCASSLAIANSSPLHFGNGTRLTVT.

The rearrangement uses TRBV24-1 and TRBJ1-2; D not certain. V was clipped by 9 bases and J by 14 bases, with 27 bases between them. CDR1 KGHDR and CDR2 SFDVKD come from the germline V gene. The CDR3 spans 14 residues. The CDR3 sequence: CATGRSGSKDGQTF. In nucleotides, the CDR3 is TGTGCCACCGGGAGGAGCGGGAGTAAGGATGGCCAGACCTTC.

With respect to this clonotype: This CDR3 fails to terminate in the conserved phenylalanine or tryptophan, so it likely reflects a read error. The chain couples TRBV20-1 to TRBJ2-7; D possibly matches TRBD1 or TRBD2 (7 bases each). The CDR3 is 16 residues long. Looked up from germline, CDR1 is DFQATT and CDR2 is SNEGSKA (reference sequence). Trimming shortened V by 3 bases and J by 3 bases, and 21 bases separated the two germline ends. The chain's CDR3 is CSARGQTGERGYEQYS. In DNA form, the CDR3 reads TGCAGTGCTAGGGGACAGACCGGGGAGCGGGGCTACGAGCAGTACTCC.

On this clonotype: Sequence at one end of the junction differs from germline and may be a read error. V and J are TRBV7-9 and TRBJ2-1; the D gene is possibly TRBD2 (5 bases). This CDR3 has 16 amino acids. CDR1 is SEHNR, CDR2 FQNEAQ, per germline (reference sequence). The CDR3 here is CASSARAADRPNAQFF. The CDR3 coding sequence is TGTGCCAGCAGCGCCAGAGCGGCAGATAGACCAAATGCGCAGTTCTTC.

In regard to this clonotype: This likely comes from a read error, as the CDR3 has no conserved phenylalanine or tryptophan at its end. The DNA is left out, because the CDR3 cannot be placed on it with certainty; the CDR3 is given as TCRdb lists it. The CDR3 loop is CASSSSGTWGDTH. The gene calls are TRBV7-3 and TRBJ1-2. The CDR3 sequence runs 13 residues, both termini included. In germline, CDR1 is SGHTA, CDR2 FQGTGA.

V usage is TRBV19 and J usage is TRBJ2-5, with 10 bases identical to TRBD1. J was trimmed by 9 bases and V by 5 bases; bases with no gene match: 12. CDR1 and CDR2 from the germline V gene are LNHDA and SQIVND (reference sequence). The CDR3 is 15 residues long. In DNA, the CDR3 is TGTGCCAGTAGTGGGACAGGGGTTAGTCACGAGGCCCAGTACTTC. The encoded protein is CASSGTGVSHEAQYF.

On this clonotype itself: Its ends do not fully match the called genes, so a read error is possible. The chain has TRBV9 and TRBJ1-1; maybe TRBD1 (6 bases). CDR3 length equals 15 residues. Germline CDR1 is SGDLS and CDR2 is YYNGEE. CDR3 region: CASGLALTGNTVAFF. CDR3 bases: TGTGCCAGCGGCTTAGCTCTGACAGGTAACACTGTAGCTTTCTTT.

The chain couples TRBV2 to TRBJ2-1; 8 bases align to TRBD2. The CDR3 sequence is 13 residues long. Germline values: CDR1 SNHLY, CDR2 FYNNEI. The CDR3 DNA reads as TGTGCTCACAGAGGCGGGGGGAGCGATGAGCAGTTCTTC. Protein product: CAHRGGGSDEQFF.

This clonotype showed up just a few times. The CDR3 DNA sequence: TGTGCCAGTAGTATAGCTAGCGGAGCCTACAATGAGCAGCAGTTCTTC. It codes for CASSIASGAYNEQQFF. This chain uses TRBV19 with TRBJ2-1; 7 bases match TRBD2. V dropped 1 base and J dropped 11; count of bases not matched to a gene: 14. Per the germline V gene, CDR1 is LNHDA and CDR2 is SQIVND (reference sequence). This CDR3 contains 16 residues.

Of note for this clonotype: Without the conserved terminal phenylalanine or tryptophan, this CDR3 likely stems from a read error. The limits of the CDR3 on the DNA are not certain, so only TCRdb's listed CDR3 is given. This CDR3 reads CASRDGGTNAQYFHLV. The rearrangement links TRBV2 to TRBJ2-1; the tabulated D call, TRBD1, remains unverified against the DNA. The CDR3 is 16 amino acids in total, end residues counted. Germline V lookup: CDR1 SNHLY, CDR2 FYNNEI.

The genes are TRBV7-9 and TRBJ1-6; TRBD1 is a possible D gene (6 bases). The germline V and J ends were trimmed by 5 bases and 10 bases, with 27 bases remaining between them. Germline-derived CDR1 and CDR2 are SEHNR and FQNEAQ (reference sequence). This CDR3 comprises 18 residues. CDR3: CASSPRGGEGNTFSPLHF. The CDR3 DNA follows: TGTGCCAGCAGCCCCAGGGGAGGCGAAGGCAACACCTTCTCACCCCTCCACTTT.

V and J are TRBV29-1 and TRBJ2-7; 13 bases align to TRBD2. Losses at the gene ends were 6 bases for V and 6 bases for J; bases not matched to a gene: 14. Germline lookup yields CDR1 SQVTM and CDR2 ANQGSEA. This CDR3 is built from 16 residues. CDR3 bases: TGCAGCGTGATCCCAGGACTAGCGGGGGCTCAGCGCGAGCAGTACTTC. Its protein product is CSVIPGLAGAQREQYF.

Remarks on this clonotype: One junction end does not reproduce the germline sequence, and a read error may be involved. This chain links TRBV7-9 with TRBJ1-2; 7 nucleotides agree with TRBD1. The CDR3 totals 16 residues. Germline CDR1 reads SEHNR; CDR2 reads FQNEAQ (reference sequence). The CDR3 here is CAGSGTVSQPQHGYTF. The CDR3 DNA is TGTGCCGGCAGCGGGACAGTATCACAGCCCCAACATGGTTACACCTTC.

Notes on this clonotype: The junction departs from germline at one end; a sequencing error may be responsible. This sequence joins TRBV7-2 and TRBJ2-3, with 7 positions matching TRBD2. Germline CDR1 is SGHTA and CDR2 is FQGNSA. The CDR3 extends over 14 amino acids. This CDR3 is CASSFTSAMSTQSF. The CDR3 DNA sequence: TGTGCCAGCAGCTTTACTAGCGCTATGAGCACGCAGTCGTTT.